Presented here are 26 T cell receptor beta chains from one specimen sequenced in a study of blood T cell repertoires in COVID-19. The table came from immunoSEQ multiplex PCR; TCRdb's copy has only in-frame clones and leaves some out. This sample has about 240,000 clones, with 85% found just once. The sample comprised peripheral blood. The source of these receptors is an older woman with active or convalescent COVID-19.

The rearrangement joins TRBV7-8 to TRBJ2-7; 7 bases align to TRBD2. The CDR3 consists of 17 residues. Trimming cost V 3 bases and J 3 bases; bases outside gene matches: 14. Germline V gene data show CDR1 as SGHVS and CDR2 as FQNEAQ. The CDR3 DNA reads TGTGCCAGCAGCTTTTCTAGCCAGCGGGATGATCGCTACGAGCAGTACTTC. This gives the protein CASSFSSQRDDRYEQYF.

The chain is built from TRBV19 and TRBJ1-5; 11 nucleotides line up with TRBD1. The CDR3 is 15 residues long. V lost 5 bases to trimming and J lost 7 bases; unmatched junction nucleotides: 7. The germline CDR1 and CDR2 sequences are LNHDA and SQIVND (reference sequence). CDR3 in amino acids: CASSRTGGTVQPQHF. For the CDR3, the DNA is TGTGCCAGTAGTCGGACAGGGGGCACCGTCCAGCCCCAGCATTTT.

The CDR3 spells CASSVLEDSRWSYEQYF. Here the CDR3 DNA reads TGTGCCAGCAGCGTCCTGGAGGACTCCCGTTGGTCCTACGAGCAGTACTTC. The chain uses TRBV9 and TRBJ2-7; perhaps TRBD2 as D (5 bases). Per germline, CDR1 SGDLS and CDR2 YYNGEE. This CDR3 spans 17 amino acids. Trimming stripped 2 bases from V and 1 base from J, with 19 bases between. The full variable domain, completed using reference TRBV9 and TRBJ2-7, is DSGVTQTPKHLITATGQRVTLRCSPRSGDLSVYWYQQSLDQGLQFLIQYYNGEERAKGNILERFSAQQFPDLHSELNLSSLELGDSALYFCASSVLEDSRWSYEQYFGPGTRLTVT.

CDR3 residues: CASSLVQGQDGTEAFF. In DNA, the CDR3 is TGTGCCAGCAGCTTAGTACAGGGGCAGGACGGCACTGAAGCTTTCTTT. V is TRBV11-2 and J is TRBJ1-1; 7 bases are shared with TRBD1. The germline CDR1 and CDR2 sequences are SGHAT and FQNNGV. The CDR3 totals 16 residues. With V trimmed by 1 base and J by 4 bases, 9 bases remained unmatched. The full variable domain, its missing parts supplied by reference TRBV11-2 and TRBJ1-1, is EAGVAQSPRYKIIEKRQSVAFWCNPISGHATLYWYQQILGQGPKLLIQFQNNGVVDDSQLPKDRFSAERLKGVDSTLKIQPAKLEDSAVYLCASSLVQGQDGTEAFFGQGTRLTVV.

The chain recombines TRBV29-1 with TRBJ1-2; D is possibly TRBD1 (5 bases). The V end was cut by 0 bases, the J end by 1 base, with 15 bases between. CDR3 size: 16 residues. Looked up from germline, CDR1 is SQVTM and CDR2 is ANQGSEA. This chain's CDR3 is CSVEDVGQYSNYGYTF. DNA of the CDR3: TGCAGCGTTGAAGACGTAGGACAATACAGTAACTATGGCTACACCTTC.

This clone was seen only once. The rearrangement links TRBV5-1 to TRBJ1-2; the match to TRBD1 covers 10 bases. CDR1 and CDR2 from the germline V gene are SGHRS and YFSETQ. CDR3 size: 15 residues. With 0 bases clipped from V and 4 bases from J, the junction kept 3 bases outside the gene matches. This CDR3 reads CASSLGGQGSYGYTF. The CDR3 DNA follows: TGCGCCAGCAGCTTGGGGGGACAGGGGAGCTATGGCTACACCTTC.

This chain uses TRBV6-5 with TRBJ1-4, with 7 bases fitting TRBD1. The length of the CDR3 is 14 residues. Germline V CDR1 and CDR2: MNHEY, SVGAGI. The J segment lost 5 bases and the V segment lost 6 bases, leaving 6 bases of the junction unmatched. CDR3 region: CASSRDSPNEKLFF. In nucleotides, the CDR3 is TGTGCCAGCAGCCGGGACAGCCCCAATGAAAAACTGTTTTTT.

CDR3 DNA sequence: TGTGCTAGTGGATTAGCGGGAGAGACTCTCTCCTACAATGAGCAGTTCTTC. This gives the protein CASGLAGETLSYNEQFF. This sequence joins TRBV12-5 and TRBJ2-1; TRBD2 matches at 9 bases. Trimming at V came to 6 bases and at J to 0 bases, leaving 9 bases not matched to a gene. The CDR3 is made up of 17 amino acids. From germline, CDR1 is LGHNT and CDR2 FRNRAP.

About this clone: Germline is not matched at one junction end, which may reflect a read error. This chain uses TRBV7-9 with TRBJ1-2, with no clear D. Germline CDR1 reads SEHNR; CDR2 reads FQNEAQ (reference sequence). This CDR3 contains 15 residues. The CDR3 nucleotides are TGTGCCAGCAGCGCAGAGGGCCCAGCGGCTAGTCGCCCTCTATTC. This encodes CASSAEGPAASRPLF.

This sequence joins TRBV15 and TRBJ2-3; D uncertain. This CDR3 is 14 amino acids long. Germline CDR1 LNHNV, CDR2 YYDKDF (reference sequence). Trimming stripped 5 bases from V and 10 bases from J, with 19 bases between. CDR3 nucleotides: TGTGCCACCAGCGGAGCCGGGTCTTTTGGCGCGCAGTATTTT. Translation gives CATSGAGSFGAQYF. Combining the CDR3 with reference TRBV15 and TRBJ2-3 gives the whole variable domain DAMVIQNPRYQVTQFGKPVTLSCSQTLNHNVMYWYQQKSSQAPKLLFHYYDKDFNNEADTPDNFQSRRPNTSFCFLDIRSPGLGDTAMYLCATSGAGSFGAQYFGPGTRLTVL.

J is TRBJ2-1 and V is TRBV9; possibly TRBD2 for D (6 bases). Germline CDR1 SGDLS, CDR2 YYNGEE. The CDR3 consists of 13 residues. V was clipped by 0 bases and J by 10 bases, with 11 bases between them. The DNA for the CDR3 is TGTGCCAGCAGCGTAGCGGTTAGCGGAGAGCAGTTCTTC. It specifies CASSVAVSGEQFF.

The chain combines TRBV5-5 with TRBJ2-7; possible D gene TRBD1, 5 bases. CDR1 is SGHKS and CDR2 is YYEKEE in the germline V gene (reference sequence). This CDR3 region has 12 residues. V was clipped by 4 bases and J by 2 bases, with 7 bases between them. CDR3 protein: CASSQDTYEQYF. CDR3 bases: TGTGCCAGCAGCCAGGACACCTACGAGCAGTACTTC. The full variable domain, rest sourced from reference TRBV5-5 and TRBJ2-7, is DAGVTQSPTHLIKTRGQQVTLRCSPISGHKSVSWYQQVLGQGPQFIFQYYEKEERGRGNFPDRFSARQFPNYSSELNVNALLLGDSALYLCASSQDTYEQYFGPGTRLTVT.

The V and J genes are TRBV19 and TRBJ2-7; 11 bases fit TRBD2. CDR3 size: 16 residues. V dropped 3 bases and J dropped 2; count of bases not matched to a gene: 6. Germline loops: CDR1 LNHDA, CDR2 SQIVND (reference sequence). The CDR3 here is CASSIFPSGRTYEQYF. In DNA form, the CDR3 reads TGTGCCAGTAGTATCTTCCCTAGCGGGAGGACCTACGAGCAGTACTTC.

The genes are TRBV3-1 (or the pseudogene TRBV3-2) and TRBJ2-3; weak D call: TRBD1 (6 bases). The V end lost 1 base, the J end lost 8 bases, and 7 bases lay between the germline ends. The CDR3 has 12 residues. CDR1 is LGHDT and CDR2 is YNNKEL in the germline V gene (reference sequence). In nucleotides, the CDR3 is TGTGCCAGCAGCCAAGTGGGGGCTACGCAGTATTTT. Amino acid sequence: CASSQVGATQYF.

The chain is built from TRBV7-9 and TRBJ2-7; D gene unclear. V was cut by 5 bases and J by 3 bases, with 14 bases left in between. This CDR3 has 14 residues. CDR1 and CDR2 (germline): SEHNR, FQNEAQ (reference sequence). CDR3 amino acids: CASSPEAAGYEQYF. The CDR3, as DNA: TGTGCCAGCAGCCCAGAGGCGGCCGGCTACGAGCAGTACTTC.

This clone was picked up a small number of times. This sequence joins TRBV6-1 and TRBJ1-5; a possible D gene is TRBD1 (6 bases). Trimming took off 1 base at V and 3 bases at J, with 13 bases between the two ends. The length of the CDR3 is 16 residues. In germline, CDR1 is MNHNS, CDR2 SASEGT. CDR3 sequence: CASSEDLTGLNQPQHF. DNA for the CDR3: TGTGCCAGCAGTGAAGATCTGACAGGCCTCAATCAGCCCCAGCATTTT.

The CDR3 loop reads CASSPTAFSNQPQHF. The CDR3 DNA sequence: TGCGCCAGCAGCCCGACAGCCTTTAGCAATCAGCCCCAGCATTTT. The chain uses TRBV4-1 and TRBJ1-5, with a weak D call TRBD1 (5 bases). The V gene's germline CDR1 is MGHRA and CDR2 YSYEKL. Trimming took off 4 bases at V and 0 bases at J, with 10 bases between the two ends. The CDR3 runs to 15 residues.

The J gene is TRBJ1-3, the V gene TRBV11-3, with 8 bases that match TRBD1. Germline V gene lookup returns CDR1 SGHNT and CDR2 YENEEA. The CDR3 is made up of 15 amino acids. V dropped 2 bases and J dropped 4; count of bases not matched to a gene: 4. As DNA, the CDR3 is TGTGCCAGCAGCTTACAGGGGGCGAAAGGAAACACCATATATTTT. Residues: CASSLQGAKGNTIYF.

The V and J genes are TRBV28 and TRBJ1-4; D remains unclear. The CDR3 length is 12 residues. The V gene lost 11 bases and the J gene lost 4 bases, with 11 bases spanning the gap. Germline V gene data show CDR1 as MDHEN and CDR2 as SYDVKM. Written as DNA, the CDR3 is TGTGCCGTAGCCGGGGATAATGAAAAACTGTTTTTT. Residues: CAVAGDNEKLFF.

This rearrangement joins TRBV5-4 to TRBJ1-2; 8 bases fit TRBD1. Trimming took 4 bases from V and 12 from J; bases not matched to a gene: 8. This CDR3 is built from 12 residues. Per the germline V gene, CDR1 is SGHNT and CDR2 is YYREEE (reference sequence). Here the CDR3 reads CASSGQGAPHTF. The CDR3 DNA is TGTGCCAGCAGCGGGCAGGGGGCTCCACACACCTTC.

V is TRBV3-1 (or the pseudogene TRBV3-2) and J is TRBJ2-7, with a weak D call TRBD1 (6 bases). The CDR3 runs to 15 residues. V was shortened by 5 bases and J by 4 bases, with 18 bases between the two germline ends. Germline CDR1 and CDR2: LGHDT and YNNKEL (reference sequence). The CDR3: CASSYGQLRGYEQYF. The CDR3 coding sequence is TGTGCCAGCAGCTACGGACAGTTACGAGGGTACGAGCAGTACTTC.

V usage is TRBV10-2 and J usage is TRBJ1-1; D unclear. The CDR3 is 13 amino acids. In germline, CDR1 is WSHSY, CDR2 SAAADI. The V gene lost 8 bases and the J gene lost 0 bases, with 10 bases spanning the gap. The CDR3 nucleotides are TGCGCCAGCTATTCCAACTTGAACACTGAAGCTTTCTTT. This encodes CASYSNLNTEAFF.

The rearrangement links TRBV5-1 to TRBJ2-3, with a tentative D call TRBD1 (5 bases). V lost 3 bases and J lost 4, with 9 bases in between. CDR1 and CDR2 (germline): SGHRS, YFSETQ. The CDR3 is 13 amino acids. CDR3 loop: CASSWGAADTQYF. The CDR3 DNA sequence: TGCGCCAGCAGCTGGGGCGCGGCAGATACGCAGTATTTT.

The CDR3 reads CASSLELAGDTQYF. The CDR3 DNA reads as TGTGCCAGCAGCTTAGAGCTAGCGGGGGATACGCAGTATTTT. The chain recombines TRBV7-2 with TRBJ2-3, with 9 nucleotides matching TRBD2. The CDR3 spans 14 residues. Germline V gene lookup returns CDR1 SGHTA and CDR2 FQGNSA. Trimming at V came to 1 base and at J to 6 bases, leaving 2 bases not matched to a gene.

The V gene is TRBV9, the J gene TRBJ2-5; TRBD2 matches 8 bases. Losses at the gene ends were 3 bases for V and 5 bases for J; bases not matched to a gene: 0. Germline values: CDR1 SGDLS, CDR2 YYNGEE. CDR3 size: 12 residues. The CDR3 DNA reads TGTGCCAGCAGCGCGGGAGGGGAGACCCAGTACTTC. It yields the protein CASSAGGETQYF. Full variable domain (outside the CDR3, taken from reference TRBV9 and TRBJ2-5): DSGVTQTPKHLITATGQRVTLRCSPRSGDLSVYWYQQSLDQGLQFLIQYYNGEERAKGNILERFSAQQFPDLHSELNLSSLELGDSALYFCASSAGGETQYFGPGTRLLVL.

The chain combines TRBV6-1 with TRBJ2-1; TRBD1 is a possible D gene (6 bases). Trimming took off 2 bases at V and 5 bases at J, with 10 bases between the two ends. The CDR3 has 14 amino acids. Germline values: CDR1 MNHNS, CDR2 SASEGT. This CDR3 is CASSELRGNNEQFF. The CDR3, as DNA: TGTGCCAGCAGTGAACTCAGGGGCAACAATGAGCAGTTCTTC.